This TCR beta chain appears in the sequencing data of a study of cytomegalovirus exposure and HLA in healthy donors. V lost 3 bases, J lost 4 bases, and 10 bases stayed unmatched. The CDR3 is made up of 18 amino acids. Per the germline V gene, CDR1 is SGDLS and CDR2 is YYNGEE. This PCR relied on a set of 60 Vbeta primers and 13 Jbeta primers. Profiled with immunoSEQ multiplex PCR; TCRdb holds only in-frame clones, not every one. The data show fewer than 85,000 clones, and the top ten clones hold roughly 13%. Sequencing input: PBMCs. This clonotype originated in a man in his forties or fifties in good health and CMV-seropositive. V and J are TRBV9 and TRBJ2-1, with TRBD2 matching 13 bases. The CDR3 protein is CASSARTSGGRIYNEQFF. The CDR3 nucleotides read TGTGCCAGCAGCGCAAGGACTAGCGGGGGCCGCATTTACAATGAGCAGTTCTTC.